A selection of T cell receptor beta chains follows, all from one sample in a study of T cells after yellow fever vaccination. A single record per CDR3 protein comes from TCRdb applying MiXCR to the 5' RACE reads. This table holds some 350,000 distinct CDR3 sequences, 3% to 4.5% found once. The sample here was PBMCs, taken 5 days after the yellow fever booster vaccination. These receptors were obtained from a man younger than 30 who received the YFV17D yellow fever vaccine. Both conserved end residues are part of each CDR3. A D gene is named only where the DNA matches it firmly. Clone size is not always given. Where it is, it says once, few, many or a class for expanded clones.

TRBV12-3/TRBV12-4	-	14	many	TRBJ1-6	CASSRSEGRSPLHF	TGTGCCAGCAGCCGGTCGGAAGGACGCTCACCCCTCCACTTT
TRBV12-3/TRBV12-4	-	13	few	TRBJ1-5	CASLQGYNQPQHF	TGTGCCAGCCTACAGGGCTACAATCAGCCCCAGCATTTT
TRBV12-3/TRBV12-4	-	14	many	TRBJ2-2	CASSFQGATGELFF	TGTGCCAGCAGTTTTCAGGGTGCCACCGGGGAGCTGTTTTTT
TRBV14	TRBD1	17	many	TRBJ2-1	CASSHGQTGQGNNEQFF	TGTGCCAGCAGCCACGGACAAACGGGACAGGGCAACAATGAGCAGTTCTTC
TRBV12-3/TRBV12-4	TRBD1	15	few	TRBJ1-2	CASSWGTGGEYGYTF	TGTGCCAGCAGCTGGGGGACAGGGGGCGAATATGGCTACACCTTC
TRBV28	TRBD2	15	-	TRBJ2-2	CASSSGGVNTGELFF	TGTGCCAGCAGCTCGGGAGGAGTGAACACCGGGGAGCTGTTTTTT
TRBV7-2	TRBD2	15	few	TRBJ2-5	CASSLEAGLGETQYF	TGTGCCAGCAGCTTGGAAGCGGGGCTGGGTGAGACCCAGTACTTC
TRBV12-3/TRBV12-4	TRBD1	15	many	TRBJ2-2	CASSGGQGRTGELFF	TGTGCCAGCAGTGGGGGACAGGGGCGCACCGGGGAGCTGTTTTTT
TRBV6-1	-	12	-	TRBJ2-7	CASGVRDYEQYF	TGTGCCAGCGGTGTAAGAGACTACGAGCAGTACTTC
TRBV6-5	TRBD1	15	-	TRBJ1-1	CASSSHPQGATGAFF	TGTGCCAGCAGCTCTCATCCCCAGGGGGCAACAGGTGCGTTCTTT
TRBV5-1	-	15	many	TRBJ1-1	CASRAELSMNTEAFF	TGCGCCAGCAGGGCGGAGCTATCTATGAACACTGAAGCTTTCTTT
TRBV6-2/TRBV6-3	-	14	few	TRBJ2-5	CASSRRDHQETQYF	TGTGCCAGCAGCCGGCGGGACCATCAAGAGACCCAGTACTTC
TRBV7-7	-	14	-	TRBJ2-1	CASSRLGASNEQFF	TGTGCCAGCAGCCGACTGGGGGCTTCAAATGAGCAGTTCTTC
TRBV29-1	TRBD2	14	few	TRBJ2-2	CSVNSGLNTGELFF	TGCAGCGTTAATAGCGGGCTGAACACCGGGGAGCTGTTTTTT
TRBV12-3/TRBV12-4	-	12	few	TRBJ1-2	CASSLNRYGYTF	TGTGCCAGCAGTTTGAACAGATATGGCTACACCTTC
TRBV5-1	-	17	many	TRBJ1-3	CASSPDRQGDSGNTIYF	TGCGCCAGCAGCCCCGACCGACAAGGCGACTCTGGAAACACCATATATTTT